Below, one T cell receptor (beta chain) is given with its context. No antigen is known for it. Other nucleotide sequences from this sample produce the same CDR3. The repertoire was sequenced with immunoSEQ multiplex PCR; TCRdb's copy has only in-frame clones and lacks some. The sample holds more than 2,000,000 clones; more than 85% are singletons and the top ten take 0.35% to 0.45%. The CDR3 covers 13 residues. Germline V CDR1 and CDR2: KGHSH, LQKENI. The ends were cut back, 3 bases at V and 5 bases at J, with 10 bases in the middle. The data stem from a study of shared clonotypes between healthy human individuals. Findings and caveats of the study: Non-shared clonotypes had lower generation probabilities than clonotypes shared by all four sorted-subset donors.

The V and J genes are TRBV18 and TRBJ2-5, with D perhaps matching TRBD1 (5 bases). The source material was naive CD4+ T cells from PBMCs. Sample subset: CD45RA+ positively selected. The TCR was taken from a man aged 18 to 29 in good health. Some clones in this sample may be carry-over from other donors' samples. The CDR3 nucleotides read TGTGCCAGCTCACCCAGGGTCGGGGAGACCCAGTACTTC. It translates to CASSPRVGETQYF. Based on the CDR3 plus reference TRBV18 and TRBJ2-5, the full variable domain is NAGVMQNPRHLVRRRGQEARLRCSPMKGHSHVYWYRQLPEEGLKFMVYLQKENIIDESGMPKERFSAEFPKEGPSILRIQQVVRGDSAAYFCASSPRVGETQYFGPGTRLLVL.